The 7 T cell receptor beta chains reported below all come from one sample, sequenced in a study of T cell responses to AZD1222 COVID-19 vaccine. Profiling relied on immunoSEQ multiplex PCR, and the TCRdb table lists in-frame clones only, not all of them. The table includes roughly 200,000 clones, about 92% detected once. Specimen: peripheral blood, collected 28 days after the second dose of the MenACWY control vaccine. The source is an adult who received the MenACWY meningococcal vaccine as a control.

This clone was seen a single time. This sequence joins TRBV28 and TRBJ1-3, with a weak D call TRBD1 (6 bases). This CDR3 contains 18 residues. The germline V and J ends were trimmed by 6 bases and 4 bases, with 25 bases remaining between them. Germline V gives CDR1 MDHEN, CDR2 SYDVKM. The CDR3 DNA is TGTGCCAGCAGGACTACGGAGGGGGGTTTAGTCGACGGAAACACCATATATTTT. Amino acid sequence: CASRTTEGGLVDGNTIYF.

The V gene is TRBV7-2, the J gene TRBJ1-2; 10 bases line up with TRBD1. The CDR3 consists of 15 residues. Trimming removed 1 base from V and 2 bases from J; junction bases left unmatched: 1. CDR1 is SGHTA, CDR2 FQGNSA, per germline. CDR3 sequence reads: CASSLGTGGNYGYTF. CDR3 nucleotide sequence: TGTGCCAGCAGCTTAGGGACAGGGGGGAACTATGGCTACACCTTC.

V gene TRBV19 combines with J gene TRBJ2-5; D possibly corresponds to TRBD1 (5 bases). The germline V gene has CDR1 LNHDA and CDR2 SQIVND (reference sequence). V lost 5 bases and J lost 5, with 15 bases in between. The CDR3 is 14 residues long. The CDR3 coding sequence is TGTGCCAGTAGTTTCCAGGGTCGTCCGGAGACCCAGTACTTC. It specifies CASSFQGRPETQYF.

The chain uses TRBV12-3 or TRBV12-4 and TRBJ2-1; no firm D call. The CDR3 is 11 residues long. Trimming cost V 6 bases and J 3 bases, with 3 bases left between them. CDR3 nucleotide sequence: TGTGCCAGCAGGATCTACAATGAGCAGTTCTTC. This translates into CASRIYNEQFF.

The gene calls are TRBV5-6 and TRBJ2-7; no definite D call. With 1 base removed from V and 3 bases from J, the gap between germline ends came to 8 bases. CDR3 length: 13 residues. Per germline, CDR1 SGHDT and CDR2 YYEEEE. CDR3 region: CASSLTGHYEQYF. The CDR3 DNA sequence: TGTGCCAGCAGCTTGACCGGGCACTACGAGCAGTACTTC.

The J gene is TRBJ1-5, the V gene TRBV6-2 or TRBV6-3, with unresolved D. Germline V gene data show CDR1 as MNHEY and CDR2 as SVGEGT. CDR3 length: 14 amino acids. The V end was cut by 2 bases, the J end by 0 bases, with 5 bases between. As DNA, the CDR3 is TGTGCCAGCAGTTACACGAGTAGCAATCAGCCCCAGCATTTT. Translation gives CASSYTSSNQPQHF.

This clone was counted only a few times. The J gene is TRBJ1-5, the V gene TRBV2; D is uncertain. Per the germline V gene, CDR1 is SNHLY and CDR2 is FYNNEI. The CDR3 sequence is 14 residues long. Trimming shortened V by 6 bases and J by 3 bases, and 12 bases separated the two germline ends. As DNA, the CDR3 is TGTGCCAGCAGCGGACGAACGTACAATCAGCCCCAGCATTTT. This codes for CASSGRTYNQPQHF.